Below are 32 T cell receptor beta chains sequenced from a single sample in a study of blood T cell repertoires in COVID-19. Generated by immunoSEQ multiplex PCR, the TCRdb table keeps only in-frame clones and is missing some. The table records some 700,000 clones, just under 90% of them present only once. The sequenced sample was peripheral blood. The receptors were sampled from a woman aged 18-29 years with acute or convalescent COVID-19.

The CDR3 sequence is CASSPPHRTGELFF. Here the CDR3 DNA reads TGTGCCAGCAGTCCTCCCCACAGAACCGGGGAGCTGTTTTTT. The chain carries TRBV7-2 and TRBJ2-2, with D unresolved. CDR1 SGHTA and CDR2 FQGNSA come from the germline V gene. The CDR3 is made up of 14 amino acids. V lost 6 bases and J 5 bases, leaving 13 bases between the germline ends.

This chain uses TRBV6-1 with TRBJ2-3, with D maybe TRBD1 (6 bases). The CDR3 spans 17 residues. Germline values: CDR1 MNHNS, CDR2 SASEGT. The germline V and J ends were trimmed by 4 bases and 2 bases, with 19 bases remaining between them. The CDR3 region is CASSAGASYLYTDTQYF. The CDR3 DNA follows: TGTGCCAGCAGTGCAGGGGCCTCCTACCTTTACACAGATACGCAGTATTTT.

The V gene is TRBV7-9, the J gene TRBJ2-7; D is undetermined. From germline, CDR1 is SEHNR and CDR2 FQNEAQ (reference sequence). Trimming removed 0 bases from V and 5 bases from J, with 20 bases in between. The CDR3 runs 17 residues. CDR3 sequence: CASSLAAAAKGWHEQYF. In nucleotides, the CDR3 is TGTGCCAGCAGCTTAGCCGCGGCAGCTAAAGGCTGGCACGAGCAGTACTTC.

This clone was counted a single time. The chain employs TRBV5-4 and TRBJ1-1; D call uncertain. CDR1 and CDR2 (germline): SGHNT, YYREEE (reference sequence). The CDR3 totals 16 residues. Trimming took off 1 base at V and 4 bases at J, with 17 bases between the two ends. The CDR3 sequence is CASSLLDGGSGTEAFF. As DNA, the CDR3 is TGTGCCAGCAGCTTGCTGGACGGAGGATCGGGCACTGAAGCTTTCTTT.

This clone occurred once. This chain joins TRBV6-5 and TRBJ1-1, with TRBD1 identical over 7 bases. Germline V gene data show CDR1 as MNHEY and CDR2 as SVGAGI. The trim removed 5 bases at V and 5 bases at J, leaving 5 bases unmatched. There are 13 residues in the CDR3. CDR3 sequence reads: CASSRQGWTEAFF. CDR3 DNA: TGTGCCAGCAGTCGACAGGGTTGGACTGAAGCTTTCTTT.

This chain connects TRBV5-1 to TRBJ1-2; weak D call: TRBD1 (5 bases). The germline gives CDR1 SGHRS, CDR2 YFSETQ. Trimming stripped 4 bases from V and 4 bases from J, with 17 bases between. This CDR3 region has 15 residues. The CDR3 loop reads CASSPRTPRSYGYTF. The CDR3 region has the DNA TGCGCCAGCAGCCCAAGGACACCAAGAAGCTATGGCTACACCTTC. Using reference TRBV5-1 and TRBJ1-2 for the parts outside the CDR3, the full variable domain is KAGVTQTPRYLIKTRGQQVTLSCSPISGHRSVSWYQQTPGQGLQFLFEYFSETQRNKGNFPGRFSGRQFSNSRSEMNVSTLELGDSALYLCASSPRTPRSYGYTFGSGTRLTVV.

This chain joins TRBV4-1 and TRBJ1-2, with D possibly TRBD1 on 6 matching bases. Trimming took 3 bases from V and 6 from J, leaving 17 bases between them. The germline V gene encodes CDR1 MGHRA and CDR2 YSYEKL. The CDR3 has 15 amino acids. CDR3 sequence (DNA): TGCGCCAGCAGCCACGAAGTACAGGGAAGGAATGGCTACACCTTC. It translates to CASSHEVQGRNGYTF.

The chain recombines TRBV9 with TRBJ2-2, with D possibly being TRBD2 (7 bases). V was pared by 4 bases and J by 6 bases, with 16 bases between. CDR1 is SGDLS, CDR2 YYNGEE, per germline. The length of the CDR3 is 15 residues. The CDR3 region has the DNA TGTGCCAGCAGCACGCTCCAGGGGAGGGCCGGGGAGCTGTTTTTT. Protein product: CASSTLQGRAGELFF.

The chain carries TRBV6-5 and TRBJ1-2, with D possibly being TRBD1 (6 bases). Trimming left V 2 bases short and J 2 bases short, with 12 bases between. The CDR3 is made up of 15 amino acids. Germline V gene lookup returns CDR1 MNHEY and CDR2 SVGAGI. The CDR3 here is CASSYGGQGNYGYTF. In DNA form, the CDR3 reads TGTGCCAGCAGTTACGGTGGTCAGGGGAACTATGGCTACACCTTC.

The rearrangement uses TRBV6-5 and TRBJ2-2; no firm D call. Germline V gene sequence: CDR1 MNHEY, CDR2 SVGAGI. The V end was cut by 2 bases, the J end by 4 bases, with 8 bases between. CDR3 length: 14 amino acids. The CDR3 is CASSYARSTGELFF. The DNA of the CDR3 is TGTGCCAGCAGTTACGCGCGGAGCACCGGGGAGCTGTTTTTT.

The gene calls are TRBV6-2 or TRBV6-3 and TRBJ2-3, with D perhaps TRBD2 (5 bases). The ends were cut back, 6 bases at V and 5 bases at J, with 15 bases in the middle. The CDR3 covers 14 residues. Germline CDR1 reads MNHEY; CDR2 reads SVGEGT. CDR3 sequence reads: CASSRGSWKDTQYF. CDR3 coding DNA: TGTGCCAGCAGCCGAGGGAGTTGGAAAGATACGCAGTATTTT.

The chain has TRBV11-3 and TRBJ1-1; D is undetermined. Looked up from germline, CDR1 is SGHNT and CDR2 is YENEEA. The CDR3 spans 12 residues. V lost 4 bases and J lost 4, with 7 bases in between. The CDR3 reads CASSSRSTEAFF. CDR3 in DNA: TGTGCCAGCAGCTCCCGGAGCACTGAAGCTTTCTTT.

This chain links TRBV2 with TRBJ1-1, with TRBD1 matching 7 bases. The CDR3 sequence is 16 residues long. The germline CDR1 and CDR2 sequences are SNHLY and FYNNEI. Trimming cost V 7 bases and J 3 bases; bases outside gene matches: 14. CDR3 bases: TGTGCCAGCATTCCTGGGGCACAGGGGATTTACACTGAAGCTTTCTTT. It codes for CASIPGAQGIYTEAFF.

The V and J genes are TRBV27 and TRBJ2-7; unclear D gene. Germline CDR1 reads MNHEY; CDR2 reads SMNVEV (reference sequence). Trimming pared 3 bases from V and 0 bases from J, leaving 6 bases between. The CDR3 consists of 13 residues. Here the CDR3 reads CASSFASSYEQYF. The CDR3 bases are TGTGCCAGCAGTTTCGCCAGCTCCTACGAGCAGTACTTC.

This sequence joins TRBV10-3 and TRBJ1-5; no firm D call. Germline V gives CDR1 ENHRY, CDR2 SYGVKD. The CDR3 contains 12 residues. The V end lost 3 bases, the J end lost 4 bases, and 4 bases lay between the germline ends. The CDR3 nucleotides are TGTGCCATCAGTGATCCGAATCAGCCCCAGCATTTT. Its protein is CAISDPNQPQHF.

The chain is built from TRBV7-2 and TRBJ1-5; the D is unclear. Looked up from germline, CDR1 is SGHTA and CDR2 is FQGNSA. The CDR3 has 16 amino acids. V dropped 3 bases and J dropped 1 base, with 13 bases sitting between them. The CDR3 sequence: CASSFGTQISNQPQHF. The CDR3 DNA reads TGTGCCAGCAGCTTTGGTACCCAGATAAGCAATCAGCCCCAGCATTTT.

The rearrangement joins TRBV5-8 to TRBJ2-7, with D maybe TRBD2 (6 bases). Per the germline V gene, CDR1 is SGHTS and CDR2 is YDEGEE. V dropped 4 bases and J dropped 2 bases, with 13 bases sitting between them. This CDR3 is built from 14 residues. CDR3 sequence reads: CASSTPRGTYEQYF. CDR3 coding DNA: TGTGCCAGCAGCACCCCGCGGGGTACCTACGAGCAGTACTTC.

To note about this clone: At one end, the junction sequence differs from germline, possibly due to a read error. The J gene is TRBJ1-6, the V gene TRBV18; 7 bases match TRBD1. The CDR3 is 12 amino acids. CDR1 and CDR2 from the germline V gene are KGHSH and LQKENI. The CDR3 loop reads CASSPDRRSMYF. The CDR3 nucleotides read TGTGCCAGCTCACCGGACAGGCGGTCGATGTATTTT.

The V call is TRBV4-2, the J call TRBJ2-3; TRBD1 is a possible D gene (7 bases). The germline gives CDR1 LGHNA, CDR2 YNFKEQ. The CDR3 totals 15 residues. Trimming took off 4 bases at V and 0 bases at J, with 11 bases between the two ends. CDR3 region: CASSLAGQSTDTQYF. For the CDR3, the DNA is TGTGCCAGCAGCCTCGCGGGACAGAGCACAGATACGCAGTATTTT.

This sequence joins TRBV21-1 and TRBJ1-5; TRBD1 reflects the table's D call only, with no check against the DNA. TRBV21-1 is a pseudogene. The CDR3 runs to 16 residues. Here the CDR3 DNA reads TGTGCCAGCAGCAAAGTAGGGACAGGGGGGTCTCAGCCCCAGCATTTT. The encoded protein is CASSKVGTGGSQPQHF.

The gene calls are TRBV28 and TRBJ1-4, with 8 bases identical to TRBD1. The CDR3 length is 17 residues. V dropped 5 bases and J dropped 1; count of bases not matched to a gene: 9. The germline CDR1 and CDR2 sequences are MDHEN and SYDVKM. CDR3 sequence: CASSAYGQGVTNEKLFF. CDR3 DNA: TGTGCCAGCAGTGCCTATGGACAGGGTGTAACTAATGAAAAACTGTTTTTT.

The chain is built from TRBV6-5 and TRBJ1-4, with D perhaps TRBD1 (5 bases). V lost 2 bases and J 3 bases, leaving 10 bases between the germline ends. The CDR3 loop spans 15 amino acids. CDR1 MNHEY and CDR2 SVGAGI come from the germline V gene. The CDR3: CASSYEGAANEKLFF. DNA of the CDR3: TGTGCCAGCAGTTACGAAGGGGCAGCTAATGAAAAACTGTTTTTT.

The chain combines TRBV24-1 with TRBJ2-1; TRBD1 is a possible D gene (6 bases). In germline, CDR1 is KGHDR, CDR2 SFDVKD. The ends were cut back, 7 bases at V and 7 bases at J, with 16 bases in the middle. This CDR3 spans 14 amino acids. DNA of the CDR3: TGTGCCACCAGCCGCACAGGGATCGGGAATGAGCAGTTCTTC. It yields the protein CATSRTGIGNEQFF.

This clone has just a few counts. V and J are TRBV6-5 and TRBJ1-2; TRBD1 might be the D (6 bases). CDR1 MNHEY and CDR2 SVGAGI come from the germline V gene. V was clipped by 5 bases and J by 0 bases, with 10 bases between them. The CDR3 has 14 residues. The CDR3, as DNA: TGTGCCAGCAGTCGGACAGTCGCTAACTATGGCTACACCTTC. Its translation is CASSRTVANYGYTF.

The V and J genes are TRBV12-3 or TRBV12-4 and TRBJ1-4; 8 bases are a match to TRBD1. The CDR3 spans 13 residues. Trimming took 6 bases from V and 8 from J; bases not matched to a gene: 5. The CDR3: CASSQGAREKLFF. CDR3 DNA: TGTGCCAGCAGCCAGGGGGCGCGGGAAAAACTGTTTTTT.

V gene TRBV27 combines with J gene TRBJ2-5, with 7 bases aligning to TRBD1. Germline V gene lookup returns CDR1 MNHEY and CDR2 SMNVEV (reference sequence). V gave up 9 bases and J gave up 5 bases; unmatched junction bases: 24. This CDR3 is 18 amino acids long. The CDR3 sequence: CASRNSGQFPFLAETQYF. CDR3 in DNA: TGTGCCAGTCGAAATTCGGGACAGTTTCCGTTCTTAGCGGAGACCCAGTACTTC.

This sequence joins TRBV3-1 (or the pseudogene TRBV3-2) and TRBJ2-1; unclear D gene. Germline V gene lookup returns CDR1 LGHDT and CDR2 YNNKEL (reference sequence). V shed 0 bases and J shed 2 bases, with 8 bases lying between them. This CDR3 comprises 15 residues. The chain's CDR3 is CASSQESIAYNEQFF. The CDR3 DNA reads TGTGCCAGCAGCCAAGAGAGTATAGCCTACAATGAGCAGTTCTTC.

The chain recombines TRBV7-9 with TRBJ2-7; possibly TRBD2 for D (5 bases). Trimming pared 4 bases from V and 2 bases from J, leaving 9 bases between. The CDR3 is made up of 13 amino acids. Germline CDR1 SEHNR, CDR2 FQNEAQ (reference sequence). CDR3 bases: TGTGCCAGCAGCTCTGGAGGACCCTACGAGCAGTACTTC. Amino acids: CASSSGGPYEQYF.

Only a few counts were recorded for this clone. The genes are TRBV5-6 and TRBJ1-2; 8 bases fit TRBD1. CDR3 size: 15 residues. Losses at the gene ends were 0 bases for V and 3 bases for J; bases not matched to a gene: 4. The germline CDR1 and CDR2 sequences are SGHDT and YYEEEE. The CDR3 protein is CASSLATGGYYGYTF. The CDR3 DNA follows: TGTGCCAGCAGCTTGGCTACAGGGGGTTACTATGGCTACACCTTC.

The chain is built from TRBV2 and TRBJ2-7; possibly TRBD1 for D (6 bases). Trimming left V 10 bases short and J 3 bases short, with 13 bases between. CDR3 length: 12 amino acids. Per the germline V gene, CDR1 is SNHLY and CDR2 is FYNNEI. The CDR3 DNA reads TGTGCCACTACAGGGTCGGGCTACGAGCAGTACTTC. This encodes CATTGSGYEQYF.

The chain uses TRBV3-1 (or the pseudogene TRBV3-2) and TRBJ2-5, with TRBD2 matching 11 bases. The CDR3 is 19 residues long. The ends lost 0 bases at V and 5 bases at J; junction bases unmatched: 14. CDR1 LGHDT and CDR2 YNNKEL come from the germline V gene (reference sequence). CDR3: CASSQDPSGIAGGRETQYF. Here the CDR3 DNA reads TGTGCCAGCAGCCAAGATCCGAGTGGCATAGCGGGGGGGCGGGAGACCCAGTACTTC.

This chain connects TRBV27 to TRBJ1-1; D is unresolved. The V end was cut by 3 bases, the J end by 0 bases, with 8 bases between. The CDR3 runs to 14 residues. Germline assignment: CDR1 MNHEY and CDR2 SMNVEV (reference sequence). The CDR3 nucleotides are TGTGCCAGCAGTTTTAATACAATGAACACTGAAGCTTTCTTT. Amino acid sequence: CASSFNTMNTEAFF.